Sequencing of this T cell receptor (beta chain) was carried out in a study of response to subunit inactivated influenza vaccine listed by TCRdb under 2018. General notes on the study: The study used deep quantitative T cell receptor repertoire profiling to track responses to a trivalent subunit inactivated influenza vaccine.

What the research found in general, with its limitations: It was suggested by the authors that each seasonal influenza vaccination may recruit only a limited number of new T cells.

Regarding this clonotype: This clone's antigen is unknown. Base quality data are lacking; no much larger clone is found one base away.

The protocol used for the library was RT-PCR. TCRdb names Illumina HiSeq 2500 as the instrument used. TCRdb redid the processing of the public reads, applying fastp at Q25 and MiXCR, and retained in-frame beta chains. Rows merge per CDR3 protein into single entries with the most common DNA and genes. The sample table lists approximately 700,000 distinct CDR3 sequences, around a sixth of them with a count of one. Approximately 10% of the sample goes to the ten largest clones. From the cysteine up to the phenylalanine, the CDR3 has a length of 16 residues. Only the CDR3 part of the read is kept: 48 bases, read in frame from the first base. Taken from the germline V gene, the CDR1 and CDR2 loops are ENHRY and SYGVKD. The junction carries 14 bases between V and J, which are trimmed by 2 bases and 0 bases respectively.

The clonotype originates from a man in his forties or fifties who received an inactivated influenza vaccine. Donor details come from another sample of the same person, matched by shared clones. The material sequenced was PBMCs from blood, taken 12 days after vaccination. The chain is encoded by TRBV10-3 joined to TRBJ2-7, with no D gene named confidently. The nucleotide sequence reads TGTGCCATCAGTGAGGGTATACGTTTAAGCTCCTACGAGCAGTACTTC. Its coded protein is CAISEGIRLSSYEQYF.